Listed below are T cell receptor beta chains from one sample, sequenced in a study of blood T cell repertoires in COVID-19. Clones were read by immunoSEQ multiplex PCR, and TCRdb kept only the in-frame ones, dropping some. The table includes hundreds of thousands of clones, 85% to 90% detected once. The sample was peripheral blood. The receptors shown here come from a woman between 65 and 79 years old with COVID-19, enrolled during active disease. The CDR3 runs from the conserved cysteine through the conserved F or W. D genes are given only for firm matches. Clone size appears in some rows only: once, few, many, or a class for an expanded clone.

DNA: TGTGCCAGCAGCTTAGACAGGGGGCACGAAAAACTGTTTTTT; CDR3: CASSLDRGHEKLFF; size: -; J: TRBJ1-4; V: TRBV5-4; D: TRBD1
DNA: TGTGCCAGCACCCTGCGGGAAAACATTCAGTACTTC; CDR3: CASTLRENIQYF; size: -; J: TRBJ2-4; V: TRBV6-5; D: -
DNA: TGCAGCGTCCCAGGTCAGGGGGCTGCTGACACCTTC; CDR3: CSVPGQGAADTF; size: once; J: TRBJ1-2; V: TRBV29-1; D: TRBD1
DNA: TGTGCCAGCAGCTCCCTGACTAGCGGGGGATTGGAGACCCAGTACTTC; CDR3: CASSSLTSGGLETQYF; size: -; J: TRBJ2-5; V: TRBV11-2; D: TRBD2
DNA: TGTGCCAGCAGCATGGACAGGAACACTGAAGCTTTCTTT; CDR3: CASSMDRNTEAFF; size: -; J: TRBJ1-1; V: TRBV7-6; D: -
DNA: TGTGCCAGCAGCGTAGCCGGAACCGGGAATGGCTACACCTTC; CDR3: CASSVAGTGNGYTF; size: -; J: TRBJ1-2; V: TRBV9; D: -
DNA: TGTGCCAGCAGTCGAGCTACAGGGATCTACGAGCAGTACTTC; CDR3: CASSRATGIYEQYF; size: -; J: TRBJ2-7; V: TRBV27; D: -
DNA: TGTGCCAGCAGTTATAGGGACAGGGGCTACGAGCAGTACTTC; CDR3: CASSYRDRGYEQYF; size: once; J: TRBJ2-7; V: TRBV6-9; D: TRBD1
DNA: TGTGCCAGCAGTAGTCAACAGGGGGGGACTGAAGCTTTCTTT; CDR3: CASSSQQGGTEAFF; size: -; J: TRBJ1-1; V: TRBV2; D: TRBD1
DNA: TGTGCCAGCAGCTTTGTCGAAGGGGGCTACGAGCAGTACTTC; CDR3: CASSFVEGGYEQYF; size: -; J: TRBJ2-7; V: TRBV7-9; D: -
DNA: TGCGCCAGCAGCCCCGCGCGTTGGGGGGTGGACACTGAAGCTTTCTTT; CDR3: CASSPARWGVDTEAFF; size: -; J: TRBJ1-1; V: TRBV5-1; D: -
DNA: TGCGCCAGCAGCTTGACAGGAGCTAATGAAAAACTGTTTTTT; CDR3: CASSLTGANEKLFF; size: -; J: TRBJ1-4; V: TRBV5-1; D: -
DNA: TGTGCCATCAGTGAATATGGGAGTAACACTGAAGCTTTCTTT; CDR3: CAISEYGSNTEAFF; size: -; J: TRBJ1-1; V: TRBV10-3; D: -
DNA: TGTGCCATCAGTGAATTACAGTCGAATCAGCCCCAGCATTTT; CDR3: CAISELQSNQPQHF; size: -; J: TRBJ1-5; V: TRBV10-3; D: -
DNA: TGTGCCACCAGTGATTCCAGGGACTACGAGCAGTACTTC; CDR3: CATSDSRDYEQYF; size: -; J: TRBJ2-7; V: TRBV24-1; D: -
DNA: TGTGCCAGCAGCCGCTCCGGGGGGCCCTCTGGAAACACCATATATTTT; CDR3: CASSRSGGPSGNTIYF; size: -; J: TRBJ1-3; V: TRBV7-9; D: -
DNA: TGTGCCTGTAACCGGCTAGCGGGGGCCGGCACAGATACGCAGTATTTT; CDR3: CACNRLAGAGTDTQYF; size: -; J: TRBJ2-3; V: TRBV30; D: TRBD2
DNA: TGTGCCAGCAGCCAAGAAGGGGGGAGGGCGGCTTTCTTT; CDR3: CASSQEGGRAAFF; size: once; J: TRBJ1-1; V: TRBV3-1/TRBV3-2; D: -
DNA: TGCGCCAGCAGCCAGATCCCGGTGGGAAACACCATATATTTT; CDR3: CASSQIPVGNTIYF; size: -; J: TRBJ1-3; V: TRBV4-1; D: -
DNA: TGTGCCAGCAGTTACGTTAGTGCGACCGGGGAGCTGTTTTTT; CDR3: CASSYVSATGELFF; size: -; J: TRBJ2-2; V: TRBV6-2/TRBV6-3; D: -
DNA: TGTGCCAGCAGCTTAATTAGTTGGCAGGGGGTTGAAAAACTGTTTTTT; CDR3: CASSLISWQGVEKLFF; size: -; J: TRBJ1-4; V: TRBV7-8; D: TRBD1
DNA: TGTGCCAGTAGTATCGGCACCGGGGAGCTGTTTTTT; CDR3: CASSIGTGELFF; size: once; J: TRBJ2-2; V: TRBV19; D: -
DNA: TGTGCCATCCGGGTCCAGGGCATGATTGGCACTGAAGCTTTCTTT; CDR3: CAIRVQGMIGTEAFF; size: -; J: TRBJ1-1; V: TRBV10-3; D: -
DNA: TGTGCCAGCAGCACCCGGACTAGCGGGGAGGACGAGCAGTACTTC; CDR3: CASSTRTSGEDEQYF; size: -; J: TRBJ2-7; V: TRBV13; D: TRBD2
DNA: TGTGCCAGCACCCAGGGCTATGGCTACACCTTC; CDR3: CASTQGYGYTF; size: -; J: TRBJ1-2; V: TRBV6-5; D: -
DNA: TGTGCCTCGCAGGTGTGGGCAACGTATGGCTACACCTTC; CDR3: CASQVWATYGYTF; size: once; J: TRBJ1-2; V: TRBV30; D: -
DNA: TGTGCCAGCAGTTGGACAGCGATGAACACTGAAGCTTTCTTT; CDR3: CASSWTAMNTEAFF; size: -; J: TRBJ1-1; V: TRBV6-5; D: -
DNA: TGTGCCAGCAGCACGGGACAGGGGCCTCAAGAGACCCAGTACTTC; CDR3: CASSTGQGPQETQYF; size: -; J: TRBJ2-5; V: TRBV7-8; D: TRBD1
DNA: TGTGCCAGCAGAAATAGCGGGGGGGCTGGCAATGAGCAGTTCTTC; CDR3: CASRNSGGAGNEQFF; size: -; J: TRBJ2-1; V: TRBV7-2; D: TRBD2
DNA: TGTGCCAGCAGCTCCCAGACAGGGAACACCGGGGAGCTGTTTTTT; CDR3: CASSSQTGNTGELFF; size: -; J: TRBJ2-2; V: TRBV5-4; D: -
DNA: TGCGCCAGCAGCTTGGATGGGACAGACAATCAGCCCCAGCATTTT; CDR3: CASSLDGTDNQPQHF; size: -; J: TRBJ1-5; V: TRBV5-1; D: TRBD1
DNA: TGTGCCAGCAGCCCAAATCCCATGAACACTGAAGCTTTCTTT; CDR3: CASSPNPMNTEAFF; size: -; J: TRBJ1-1; V: TRBV9; D: -
DNA: TGTGCCAGCAGTCCGAAGCCTATGAACACTGAAGCTTTCTTT; CDR3: CASSPKPMNTEAFF; size: -; J: TRBJ1-1; V: TRBV6-5; D: -
DNA: TGCGCCAGCAGAAAGCGGGGGTTTGGAGGCACAGATACGCAGTATTTT; CDR3: CASRKRGFGGTDTQYF; size: -; J: TRBJ2-3; V: TRBV4-1; D: TRBD2
DNA: TGTGCCAGCTCCCCCGACATAGTGGGAAACACCATATATTTT; CDR3: CASSPDIVGNTIYF; size: -; J: TRBJ1-3; V: TRBV18; D: -
DNA: TGCGCCAGCAGCGACCAGGGGGCGGGCGGAGGATACACCTTC; CDR3: CASSDQGAGGGYTF; size: -; J: TRBJ1-2; V: TRBV5-1; D: TRBD1
DNA: TGTGCCAGCAGCTTCCTTCAGGTTGATCAGCCCCAGCATTTT; CDR3: CASSFLQVDQPQHF; size: -; J: TRBJ1-5; V: TRBV7-2; D: -